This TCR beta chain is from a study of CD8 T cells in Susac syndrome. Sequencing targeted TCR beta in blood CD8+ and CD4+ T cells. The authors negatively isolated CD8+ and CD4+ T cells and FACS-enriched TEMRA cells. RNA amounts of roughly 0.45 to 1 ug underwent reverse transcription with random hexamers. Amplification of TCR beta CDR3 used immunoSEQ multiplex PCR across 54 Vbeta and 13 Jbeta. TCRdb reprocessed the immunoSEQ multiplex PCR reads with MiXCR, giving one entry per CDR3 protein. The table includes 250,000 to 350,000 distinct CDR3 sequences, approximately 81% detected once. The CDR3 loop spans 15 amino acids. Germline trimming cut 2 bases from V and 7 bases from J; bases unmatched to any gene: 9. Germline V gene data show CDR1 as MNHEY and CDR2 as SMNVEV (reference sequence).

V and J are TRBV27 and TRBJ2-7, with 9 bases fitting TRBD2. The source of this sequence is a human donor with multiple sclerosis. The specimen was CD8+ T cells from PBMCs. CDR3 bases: TGTGCCAGCAGTTTAGGGACTAGCTTGAGGAATGAGCAGTACTTC. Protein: CASSLGTSLRNEQYF.